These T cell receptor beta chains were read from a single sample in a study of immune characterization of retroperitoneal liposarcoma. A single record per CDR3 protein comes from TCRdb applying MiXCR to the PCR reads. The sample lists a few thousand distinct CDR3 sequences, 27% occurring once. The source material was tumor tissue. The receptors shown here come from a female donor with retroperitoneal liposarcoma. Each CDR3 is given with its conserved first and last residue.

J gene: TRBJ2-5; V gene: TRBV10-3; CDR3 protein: CAISPQRGQQETQYF
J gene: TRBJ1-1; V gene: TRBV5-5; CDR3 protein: CASSLVQGALEAFF
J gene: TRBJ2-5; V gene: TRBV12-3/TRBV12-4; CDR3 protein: CASSQTLLAGVQETQYF
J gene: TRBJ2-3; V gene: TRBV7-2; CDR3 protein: CASSLSGGTDTQYF
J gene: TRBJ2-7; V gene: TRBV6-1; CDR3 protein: CASRDYSTGHTYEQYF
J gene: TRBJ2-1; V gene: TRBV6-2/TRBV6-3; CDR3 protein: CASKNGIFSQFF
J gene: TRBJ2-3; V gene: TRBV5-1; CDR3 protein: CASNLMTSGFTDTQYF
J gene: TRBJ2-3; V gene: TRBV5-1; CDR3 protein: CASSPGVFTRTDTQYF
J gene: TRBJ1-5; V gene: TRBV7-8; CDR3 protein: CASSFFRDQPQHF
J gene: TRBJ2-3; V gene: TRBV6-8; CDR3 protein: CASSDGTSGRSTDTQYF
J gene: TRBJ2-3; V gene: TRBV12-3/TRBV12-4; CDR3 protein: CASTIAGGPGYTQYF
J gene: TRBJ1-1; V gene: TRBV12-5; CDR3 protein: CASGLVRGEAFF
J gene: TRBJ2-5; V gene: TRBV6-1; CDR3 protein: CASASGTGIFSKETQYF
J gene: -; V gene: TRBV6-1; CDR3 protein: CASSLGTVYNEQYF
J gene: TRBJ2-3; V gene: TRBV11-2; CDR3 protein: CASSSSVAGTEMADTQYF